Here is one TCR beta chain with its context. Its antigen is undetermined. The data are from a study of cytomegalovirus exposure and HLA in healthy donors. General observations from the study: Reportedly, cytomegalovirus status was diagnosed with high sensitivity and specificity. It was found in a later analysis that first-cohort TCR clusters tended to co-occur in the 95 to 150 validation repertoires. Confirmation was obtained in vitro that a few CMV-associated chains are specific for CMV antigens. The study flagged about 160 TCR beta chains as cytomegalovirus-associated.

The length of the CDR3 is 16 residues. V lost 0 bases to trimming and J lost 7 bases; unmatched junction nucleotides: 8. Germline CDR1 SGHRS, CDR2 YFSETQ. Clones were sequenced by immunoSEQ multiplex PCR, and TCRdb holds only the in-frame ones, with some missing. The profile covers 120,000 or so clones, with roughly nine tenths appearing a single time and under 2% taken by the ten largest. The chain uses TRBV5-1 and TRBJ2-7; TRBD1 agrees at 12 bases. Material for sequencing was PBMCs. The clonotype originates from a young woman in good health and CMV-seronegative. The CDR3 loop is CASSLAGTGGGGEQYF. The DNA for the CDR3 is TGCGCCAGCAGCTTGGCAGGGACAGGGGGCGGCGGGGAGCAGTACTTC. Combining the CDR3 with reference TRBV5-1 and TRBJ2-7 gives the whole variable domain KAGVTQTPRYLIKTRGQQVTLSCSPISGHRSVSWYQQTPGQGLQFLFEYFSETQRNKGNFPGRFSGRQFSNSRSEMNVSTLELGDSALYLCASSLAGTGGGGEQYFGPGTRLTVT.